The 32 T cell receptor beta chains below were found in one sample sequenced in a study of blood T cell repertoires in COVID-19. Data came from immunoSEQ multiplex PCR; TCRdb stores just in-frame clones and leaves some out. The table includes 200,000 to 250,000 clones, 80% to 90% detected once. Sequenced: PBMCs or T cells enriched from blood (not recorded which). The receptor set was obtained from a woman in her 50s with acute COVID-19.

The chain uses TRBV28 and TRBJ1-2, with D possibly TRBD1 on 6 matching bases. Trimming stripped 0 bases from V and 3 bases from J, with 11 bases between. Germline V gene sequence: CDR1 MDHEN, CDR2 SYDVKM. The CDR3 covers 15 residues. The CDR3 loop is CASSLWAGEYYGYTF. As DNA, the CDR3 is TGTGCCAGCAGTTTATGGGCAGGGGAGTACTATGGCTACACCTTC.

The sample holds one count of this clone. The V call is TRBV6-5, the J call TRBJ1-1; TRBD1 matches 8 bases. CDR1 and CDR2 (germline): MNHEY, SVGAGI. With 0 bases clipped from V and 3 bases from J, the junction kept 6 bases outside the gene matches. This CDR3 is 16 amino acids long. CDR3 DNA sequence: TGTGCCAGCAGTTACTCGAACAGGGGGTTTCACACTGAAGCTTTCTTT. It encodes CASSYSNRGFHTEAFF.

The CDR3 loop is CASSQAAGLSYEQYF. The DNA for the CDR3 is TGCGCCAGCAGCCAAGCCGCAGGGTTGTCTTACGAGCAGTACTTC. This sequence joins TRBV4-3 and TRBJ2-7, with D possibly TRBD1 on 5 matching bases. Germline V gene sequence: CDR1 LGHNA, CDR2 YSLEER. V shed 1 base and J shed 4 bases, with 14 bases lying between them. CDR3 length: 15 residues.

This clone appeared a few times. V usage is TRBV6-2 or TRBV6-3 and J usage is TRBJ2-7; 7 nucleotides match TRBD1. The CDR3 loop spans 15 amino acids. Germline-derived CDR1 and CDR2 are MNHEY and SVGEGT. The trim removed 0 bases at V and 5 bases at J, leaving 7 bases unmatched. The CDR3 DNA follows: TGTGCCAGCAGTTACTCGATACAGGGGTCGCACGAGCAGTACTTC. Residues: CASSYSIQGSHEQYF.

The chain has TRBV23-1 and TRBJ2-1; D is ambiguous. TRBV23-1 is identified as an open reading frame with a role that is uncertain. The V end lost 3 bases, the J end lost 0 bases, and 12 bases lay between the germline ends. The CDR3 length is 16 residues. CDR3 in DNA: TGCGCCAGCAGTCACCTTAGCCTCAGCTCCTACAATGAGCAGTTCTTC. Translation gives CASSHLSLSSYNEQFF.

This sequence joins TRBV7-3 and TRBJ2-3; 8 bases align to TRBD2. Trimming cost V 3 bases and J 2 bases; bases outside gene matches: 7. The germline V gene has CDR1 SGHTA and CDR2 FQGTGA. The CDR3 totals 16 residues. CDR3 sequence: CASSLMQRGSTDTQYF. The CDR3 nucleotides read TGTGCCAGCAGCTTGATGCAGCGGGGGTCCACAGATACGCAGTATTTT. Based on the CDR3 plus reference TRBV7-3 and TRBJ2-3, the full variable domain is GAGVSQTPSNKVTEKGKYVELRCDPISGHTALYWYRQSLGQGPEFLIYFQGTGAADDSGLPNDRFFAVRPEGSVSTLKIQRTERGDSAVYLCASSLMQRGSTDTQYFGPGTRLTVL.

The CDR3 sequence is CASSQSGRQGPNTGELFF. Written as DNA, the CDR3 is TGCGCCAGCAGTCAATCCGGTAGGCAGGGGCCTAACACCGGGGAGCTGTTTTTT. V usage is TRBV23-1 and J usage is TRBJ2-2; D possibly corresponds to TRBD1 (6 bases). TRBV23-1 is an ORF, with its function uncertain. Deletions cut 0 bases from V and 2 bases from J, with 16 bases between. This CDR3 has 18 residues.

This clone was counted a few times. This sequence joins TRBV5-1 and TRBJ2-1, with 12 bases aligning to TRBD2. V shed 3 bases, J shed 4 bases, and the junction held 14 bases outside the gene matches. Looked up from germline, CDR1 is SGHRS and CDR2 is YFSETQ. The CDR3 contains 19 residues. CDR3 protein: CASSWPSGRARRLYNEQFF. The CDR3 region has the DNA TGCGCCAGCAGCTGGCCTAGCGGGAGGGCCCGGAGGCTATACAATGAGCAGTTCTTC.

Of note for this clone: One end of the junction varies from germline; a read error may be responsible. The chain uses TRBV19 and TRBJ2-1, with TRBD2 identical over 14 bases. Germline V gives CDR1 LNHDA, CDR2 SQIVND (reference sequence). This CDR3 is built from 18 residues. As DNA, the CDR3 is TGTGCCAGTAGTTTATTTGGGACTAGCGGGAGTTCCTTCAATGAGCAGTTCTTC. Its translation: CASSLFGTSGSSFNEQFF.

The J gene is TRBJ1-2, the V gene TRBV2; no clear D. CDR1 and CDR2 (germline): SNHLY, FYNNEI. This CDR3 has 12 amino acids. Trimming took off 0 bases at V and 7 bases at J, with 6 bases between the two ends. In nucleotides, the CDR3 is TGTGCCAGCAGTGAAGCGCGGGGTGGCTACACCTTC. This codes for CASSEARGGYTF.

This chain joins TRBV7-9 and TRBJ1-4; 7 positions agree with TRBD1. CDR1 is SEHNR, CDR2 FQNEAQ, per germline (reference sequence). There are 14 residues in the CDR3. V lost 4 bases and J lost 8; bases outside the gene matches: 7. The DNA for the CDR3 is TGTGCCAGCAGCTCTCGACAGGGCGGGGAAAAACTGTTTTTT. This codes for CASSSRQGGEKLFF.

Turning to this clone: This specimen includes other DNA sequences encoding the same CDR3. CDR3 bases: TGTGCCAGCAGTTACTCGAGCAGCAATCAGCCCCAGCATTTT. This encodes CASSYSSSNQPQHF. The chain joins TRBV6-2 or TRBV6-3 to TRBJ1-5; D not resolved. This CDR3 contains 14 residues. Germline V lookup: CDR1 MNHEY, CDR2 SVGEGT. Trimming left V 0 bases short and J 1 base short, with 4 bases between.

This sequence joins TRBV4-2 and TRBJ2-1; 13 bases are a match to TRBD2. CDR3 size: 17 residues. Per the germline V gene, CDR1 is LGHNA and CDR2 is YNFKEQ. V lost 5 bases and J lost 7; bases outside the gene matches: 11. The chain's CDR3 is CASSSTGTSGTNNEQFF. The CDR3 region has the DNA TGTGCCAGCAGCTCAACCGGGACTAGCGGGACCAATAATGAGCAGTTCTTC.

The chain recombines TRBV6-5 with TRBJ1-2, with D uncertain. Between the trimmed V and J ends, which lost 3 bases and 3 bases, there was a span of 14 bases. The CDR3 is 15 residues long. Germline loops: CDR1 MNHEY, CDR2 SVGAGI. The CDR3 here is CASSYLAGRDYGYTF. The CDR3 nucleotides read TGTGCCAGCAGTTATCTGGCTGGGAGAGACTATGGCTACACCTTC.

The rearrangement joins TRBV3-1 (or the pseudogene TRBV3-2) to TRBJ2-1, with TRBD2 as a possible D gene (5 bases). The germline V gene encodes CDR1 LGHDT and CDR2 YNNKEL (reference sequence). This CDR3 has 14 amino acids. The germline V and J ends were trimmed by 2 bases and 7 bases, with 12 bases remaining between them. CDR3 protein: CASSQYRRDNEQFF. The CDR3 coding sequence is TGTGCCAGCAGCCAATATCGACGGGATAATGAGCAGTTCTTC.

This chain links TRBV2 with TRBJ1-2; 8 positions agree with TRBD1. The CDR3 runs 11 residues. The germline CDR1 and CDR2 sequences are SNHLY and FYNNEI. V gave up 9 bases and J gave up 6 bases; unmatched junction bases: 3. CDR3 nucleotides: TGTGCCAGACGGACAGGGAATGGCTACACCTTC. This codes for CARRTGNGYTF.

V and J are TRBV4-3 and TRBJ1-3, with a possible D match to TRBD1 (5 bases). CDR1 LGHNA and CDR2 YSLEER come from the germline V gene. The V and J ends lost 2 bases and 4 bases respectively, with 6 bases between them. The length of the CDR3 is 13 residues. The CDR3 is CASSQQGGNTIYF. The CDR3 bases are TGCGCCAGCAGCCAACAGGGCGGAAACACCATATATTTT.

The chain uses TRBV5-4 and TRBJ2-2; D is perhaps TRBD2 (5 bases). Germline V gives CDR1 SGHNT, CDR2 YYREEE (reference sequence). V shed 4 bases and J shed 3 bases, with 16 bases lying between them. The CDR3 runs 16 residues. CDR3 sequence reads: CASSPSGYLYTGELFF. The CDR3 nucleotides read TGTGCCAGCAGCCCCTCGGGGTATCTCTACACCGGGGAGCTGTTTTTT.

The table lists this clone with a count of one. V and J are TRBV7-2 and TRBJ1-5; TRBD1 might be the D (6 bases). The CDR3 has 14 residues. The V end was cut by 1 base, the J end by 8 bases, with 12 bases between. Germline lookup yields CDR1 SGHTA and CDR2 FQGNSA. DNA for the CDR3: TGTGCCAGCAGCTTAGGGGGAGGGGGGGAGCCCCAGCATTTT. Its protein product is CASSLGGGGEPQHF.

The V gene is TRBV4-1, the J gene TRBJ2-1, with D perhaps TRBD2 (5 bases). The ends were cut back, 0 bases at V and 15 bases at J, with 18 bases in the middle. CDR3 size: 14 residues. Germline V lookup: CDR1 MGHRA, CDR2 YSYEKL. This CDR3 reads CASSQELVTSYRFF. As DNA, the CDR3 is TGCGCCAGCAGCCAAGAACTAGTCACCAGTTATAGGTTCTTC.

The V and J genes are TRBV19 and TRBJ2-5; 9 positions match TRBD2. CDR3 length: 18 amino acids. With 3 bases clipped from V and 2 bases from J, the junction kept 13 bases outside the gene matches. Germline CDR1 LNHDA, CDR2 SQIVND (reference sequence). CDR3 sequence: CASSMVVAGAGWQETQYF. CDR3 coding DNA: TGTGCCAGTAGTATGGTGGTAGCGGGAGCTGGTTGGCAAGAGACCCAGTACTTC.

The chain links TRBV18 to TRBJ2-7; 8 bases are shared with TRBD1. V dropped 2 bases and J dropped 6; count of bases not matched to a gene: 9. Germline V gene lookup returns CDR1 KGHSH and CDR2 LQKENI. The CDR3 runs 15 residues. In DNA form, the CDR3 reads TGTGCCAGCTCACCAAGGGGACAGGTCCCGGGCGAGCAGTACTTC. Protein product: CASSPRGQVPGEQYF. The full variable domain, rest sourced from reference TRBV18 and TRBJ2-7, is NAGVMQNPRHLVRRRGQEARLRCSPMKGHSHVYWYRQLPEEGLKFMVYLQKENIIDESGMPKERFSAEFPKEGPSILRIQQVVRGDSAAYFCASSPRGQVPGEQYFGPGTRLTVT.

The V call is TRBV3-1 (or the pseudogene TRBV3-2), the J call TRBJ2-7; the D gene is possibly TRBD2 (5 bases). This CDR3 has 15 amino acids. Trimming left V 4 bases short and J 2 bases short, with 15 bases between. Germline CDR1 LGHDT, CDR2 YNNKEL (reference sequence). CDR3 bases: TGTGCCAGCAGCCGAGGTAGGGCGGGCGCCTACGAGCAGTACTTC. Residues: CASSRGRAGAYEQYF.

The rearrangement uses TRBV30 and TRBJ1-2; TRBD1 matches 8 bases. The germline V gene encodes CDR1 GTSNPN and CDR2 SVGIG (reference sequence). Trimming cost V 3 bases and J 0 bases; bases outside gene matches: 6. The CDR3 is 15 residues long. CDR3 sequence reads: CAWRQDRETNYGYTF. CDR3 bases: TGTGCCTGGAGGCAGGACAGGGAAACTAACTATGGCTACACCTTC.

V gene TRBV6-5 combines with J gene TRBJ2-5; TRBD1 matches at 8 bases. The J segment lost 2 bases and the V segment lost 10 bases, leaving 12 bases of the junction unmatched. The CDR3 is made up of 15 amino acids. The germline V gene has CDR1 MNHEY and CDR2 SVGAGI. The DNA for the CDR3 is TGTGCCACCCCCAAGACCGGGACAGGTCAAGAGACCCAGTACTTC. It yields the protein CATPKTGTGQETQYF.

This chain links TRBV28 with TRBJ2-7; no clear D gene. This CDR3 region has 13 residues. V was clipped by 4 bases and J by 0 bases, with 7 bases between them. Germline V lookup: CDR1 MDHEN, CDR2 SYDVKM. In DNA, the CDR3 is TGTGCCAGCAGTTCCGGCGGCTCCTACGAGCAGTACTTC. Translated: CASSSGGSYEQYF.

The V gene is TRBV28, the J gene TRBJ2-7; the D gene is possibly TRBD1 (5 bases). Germline loops: CDR1 MDHEN, CDR2 SYDVKM. This CDR3 region has 11 residues. V gave up 6 bases and J gave up 9 bases, with 12 bases separating them. Written as DNA, the CDR3 is TGTGCCAGCAGCCCACAGGTTGGGCAGTACTTC. Protein sequence: CASSPQVGQYF.

The V and J genes are TRBV24-1 and TRBJ2-2; tentatively, D is TRBD1 (6 bases). Per germline, CDR1 KGHDR and CDR2 SFDVKD. V was trimmed by 3 bases and J by 2 bases, leaving 12 bases between them. This CDR3 has 16 residues. The CDR3 reads CATSDPGVANTGELFF. The CDR3 DNA reads as TGTGCCACCAGTGATCCAGGGGTGGCAAACACCGGGGAGCTGTTTTTT.

This chain joins TRBV28 and TRBJ2-7, with 8 positions matching TRBD2. The germline V gene encodes CDR1 MDHEN and CDR2 SYDVKM. The CDR3 length is 17 residues. The J segment lost 0 bases and the V segment lost 2 bases, leaving 9 bases of the junction unmatched. CDR3 in amino acids: CASSLRLREVHSYEQYF. DNA for the CDR3: TGTGCCAGCAGTTTAAGATTGCGGGAGGTTCACTCCTACGAGCAGTACTTC.

This chain connects TRBV4-2 to TRBJ2-2, with D unclear. Trimming removed 4 bases at V and 6 bases at J, with 15 bases between. The CDR3 covers 15 residues. The germline V gene has CDR1 LGHNA and CDR2 YNFKEQ. The DNA of the CDR3 is TGTGCCAGCAGCCGCGGCAAACGAAGCCCCGGGGAGCTGTTTTTT. It codes for CASSRGKRSPGELFF.

In DNA, the CDR3 is TGTGCCAGCAGCCGCAACGGGGTGGGCACTGAAGCTTTCTTT. Its protein product is CASSRNGVGTEAFF. The V gene is TRBV3-1 (or the pseudogene TRBV3-2), the J gene TRBJ1-1; the D is unclear. The germline V gene has CDR1 LGHDT and CDR2 YNNKEL (reference sequence). CDR3 length: 14 residues. Trimming took 4 bases from V and 4 from J, leaving 13 bases between them.

The chain carries TRBV11-2 and TRBJ2-3; 8 bases fit TRBD2. With V trimmed by 3 bases and J by 4 bases, 6 bases remained unmatched. CDR3 length: 15 residues. The germline gives CDR1 SGHAT, CDR2 FQNNGV. The CDR3 sequence: CASSLGTSFADTQYF. Here the CDR3 DNA reads TGTGCCAGCAGCTTGGGGACTAGTTTCGCAGATACGCAGTATTTT. Full variable domain (remainder filled in from reference TRBV11-2 and TRBJ2-3): EAGVAQSPRYKIIEKRQSVAFWCNPISGHATLYWYQQILGQGPKLLIQFQNNGVVDDSQLPKDRFSAERLKGVDSTLKIQPAKLEDSAVYLCASSLGTSFADTQYFGPGTRLTVL.